These 30 T cell receptor beta chains came from one sample sequenced in a study of blood T cell repertoires in COVID-19. The repertoire was sequenced with immunoSEQ multiplex PCR; TCRdb's copy has only in-frame clones and lacks some. The sample consists of 80,000 to 100,000 clones, about 90% of them appearing once. Sequencing was performed on peripheral blood. The origin of the receptors is a human donor in a cohort sampled during active COVID-19.

The chain links TRBV19 to TRBJ1-1; D ambiguous. The germline V and J ends were trimmed by 5 bases and 4 bases, with 17 bases remaining between them. This CDR3 has 15 amino acids. Germline V gene sequence: CDR1 LNHDA, CDR2 SQIVND (reference sequence). The DNA of the CDR3 is TGTGCCAGTAGTCCTACCCGCGGGAGCGGCACTGAAGCTTTCTTT. As protein: CASSPTRGSGTEAFF.

The chain combines TRBV5-1 with TRBJ2-7; TRBD2 matches 13 bases. This CDR3 comprises 18 residues. The germline gives CDR1 SGHRS, CDR2 YFSETQ. V lost 0 bases to trimming and J lost 0 bases; unmatched junction nucleotides: 6. CDR3 nucleotide sequence: TGCGCCAGCAGCTTGGGACTAGCGGGAGGCCTACTCTCCTACGAGCAGTACTTC. Translation: CASSLGLAGGLLSYEQYF. Filled out from reference TRBV5-1 and TRBJ2-7, the complete variable domain reads KAGVTQTPRYLIKTRGQQVTLSCSPISGHRSVSWYQQTPGQGLQFLFEYFSETQRNKGNFPGRFSGRQFSNSRSEMNVSTLELGDSALYLCASSLGLAGGLLSYEQYFGPGTRLTVT.

This chain links TRBV19 with TRBJ2-1; the D is unclear. This CDR3 has 14 amino acids. V was clipped by 5 bases and J by 4 bases, with 12 bases between them. Germline assignment: CDR1 LNHDA and CDR2 SQIVND (reference sequence). CDR3 sequence: CASSPSSGYNEQFF. The CDR3, as DNA: TGTGCCAGTAGTCCGTCCTCGGGTTACAATGAGCAGTTCTTC.

This chain links TRBV18 with TRBJ2-5; 13 positions agree with TRBD2. The CDR3 contains 19 residues. The V segment lost 3 bases and the J segment 2 bases; nucleotides outside the gene matches: 12. Germline assignment: CDR1 KGHSH and CDR2 LQKENI. CDR3 DNA sequence: TGTGCCAGCTCACCGGGACTAGCGGGAAGACTTACCTCACAAGAGACCCAGTACTTC. Its translation: CASSPGLAGRLTSQETQYF. Combining the CDR3 with reference TRBV18 and TRBJ2-5 gives the whole variable domain NAGVMQNPRHLVRRRGQEARLRCSPMKGHSHVYWYRQLPEEGLKFMVYLQKENIIDESGMPKERFSAEFPKEGPSILRIQQVVRGDSAAYFCASSPGLAGRLTSQETQYFGPGTRLLVL.

The rearrangement uses TRBV15 and TRBJ2-3, with 8 nucleotides matching TRBD1. Trimming at V came to 3 bases and at J to 1 base, leaving 15 bases not matched to a gene. Per the germline V gene, CDR1 is LNHNV and CDR2 is YYDKDF (reference sequence). The CDR3 has 19 amino acids. For the CDR3, the DNA is TGTGCCACCAGCAGTGACCCCTCGGGTGCAGGGGGCGGCACAGATACGCAGTATTTT. This codes for CATSSDPSGAGGGTDTQYF.

This clone was found a few times. The chain carries TRBV2 and TRBJ2-1; TRBD1 is a possible D gene (6 bases). The V end was cut by 5 bases, the J end by 5 bases, with 19 bases between. This CDR3 has 16 residues. Germline V lookup: CDR1 SNHLY, CDR2 FYNNEI. CDR3 amino acids: CASSNFTYRDHNEQFF. CDR3 coding DNA: TGTGCCAGCAGTAACTTCACTTACAGGGACCACAATGAGCAGTTCTTC.

The chain employs TRBV2 and TRBJ1-5; D unresolved. The V end lost 7 bases, the J end lost 11 bases, and 18 bases lay between the germline ends. Germline values: CDR1 SNHLY, CDR2 FYNNEI. The CDR3 runs to 13 residues. The CDR3 nucleotides read TGTGCCAGCATGCTCACCCAGTCTTTGGCCCAGCATTTT. Residues: CASMLTQSLAQHF.

The chain is built from TRBV29-1 and TRBJ1-1; tentatively, D is TRBD1 (6 bases). Trimming pared 7 bases from V and 1 base from J, leaving 13 bases between. Germline CDR1 SQVTM, CDR2 ANQGSEA. CDR3 length equals 13 residues. For the CDR3, the DNA is TGCAGCGGGAACAGGGTGGGGAACACTGAAGCTTTCTTT. Translated, it gives CSGNRVGNTEAFF.

The V gene is TRBV14, the J gene TRBJ1-2; TRBD1 agrees at 12 bases. The V segment lost 6 bases and the J segment 7 bases; nucleotides outside the gene matches: 6. The CDR3 runs 14 residues. Germline V gene data show CDR1 as SGHDN and CDR2 as FVKESK. This chain's CDR3 is CASSRMGQGAGYTF. DNA of the CDR3: TGTGCCAGCAGTCGTATGGGACAGGGGGCTGGCTACACCTTC. Using reference TRBV14 and TRBJ1-2 for the parts outside the CDR3, the full variable domain is EAGVTQFPSHSVIEKGQTVTLRCDPISGHDNLYWYRRVMGKEIKFLLHFVKESKQDESGMPNNRFLAERTGGTYSTLKVQPAELEDSGVYFCASSRMGQGAGYTFGSGTRLTVV.

The chain is built from TRBV20-1 and TRBJ2-7; tentative D call: TRBD1 (5 bases). V was pared by 3 bases and J by 5 bases, with 23 bases between. This CDR3 has 16 residues. CDR1 and CDR2 from the germline V gene are DFQATT and SNEGSKA (reference sequence). For the CDR3, the DNA is TGCAGTGCTAGTGGGCGCACTGACAGACCGGGCCACGAGCAGTACTTC. It codes for CSASGRTDRPGHEQYF.

The chain carries TRBV7-4 and TRBJ2-5; TRBD2 matches 9 bases. V was pared by 6 bases and J by 0 bases, with 14 bases of the junction left unmatched. This CDR3 spans 18 amino acids. Germline V lookup: CDR1 SGHVT, CDR2 SQSDAQ. This chain's CDR3 is CASRPSSPASGDQETQYF. CDR3 nucleotide sequence: TGTGCCAGCAGGCCATCAAGTCCGGCTAGCGGGGACCAAGAGACCCAGTACTTC.

The chain's CDR3 is CASSVEGASPHGETQYF. The CDR3 DNA reads as TGTGCCAGCAGCGTAGAGGGGGCGAGTCCTCACGGAGAGACCCAGTACTTC. This sequence joins TRBV9 and TRBJ2-5; TRBD1 agrees at 7 bases. The trim removed 0 bases at V and 4 bases at J, leaving 12 bases unmatched. Germline V gene sequence: CDR1 SGDLS, CDR2 YYNGEE. CDR3 size: 17 residues.

As for this clone: This sample includes further DNA sequences coding for the same CDR3. This sequence joins TRBV5-1 and TRBJ2-7, with 8 bases that match TRBD2. The CDR3 covers 14 residues. The germline gives CDR1 SGHRS, CDR2 YFSETQ. The ends lost 1 base at V and 1 base at J; junction bases unmatched: 1. CDR3 residues: CASSLTSGSYEQYF. CDR3 in DNA: TGCGCCAGCAGCTTGACTAGCGGTTCCTACGAGCAGTACTTC. Supplemented by reference TRBV5-1 and TRBJ2-7, the full variable domain reads KAGVTQTPRYLIKTRGQQVTLSCSPISGHRSVSWYQQTPGQGLQFLFEYFSETQRNKGNFPGRFSGRQFSNSRSEMNVSTLELGDSALYLCASSLTSGSYEQYFGPGTRLTVT.

This chain connects TRBV29-1 to TRBJ2-7, with D perhaps TRBD1 (6 bases). Germline CDR1 is SQVTM and CDR2 is ANQGSEA. The CDR3 has 12 residues. V lost 4 bases and J 1 base, leaving 8 bases between the germline ends. The CDR3, as DNA: TGCAGCGTTGCTGGACAGTCCTACGAGCAGTACTTC. It codes for CSVAGQSYEQYF.

This clone appeared many times. The chain couples TRBV7-9 to TRBJ2-1; D is unresolved. The CDR3 totals 11 residues. V lost 5 bases to trimming and J lost 8 bases, with 7 bases between them. Germline assignment: CDR1 SEHNR and CDR2 FQNEAQ (reference sequence). The CDR3 is CASSTNDEQFF. The CDR3 DNA follows: TGTGCCAGCAGCACTAACGATGAGCAGTTCTTC.

This rearrangement joins TRBV6-5 to TRBJ2-5; TRBD1 agrees at 7 bases. Germline CDR1 is MNHEY and CDR2 is SVGAGI. The CDR3 has 14 residues. Trimming at V came to 6 bases and at J to 11 bases, leaving 15 bases not matched to a gene. The CDR3 coding sequence is TGTGCCAGCAGCGGAGACGCAAGGTCCAGGGGGCAGTACTTC. Protein: CASSGDARSRGQYF.

CDR3 nucleotides: TGTGCCAGCAGTTACTCGCCCCCGGGTGGAGTCGGAAACACCATATATTTT. As protein: CASSYSPPGGVGNTIYF. The V and J genes are TRBV6-2 or TRBV6-3 and TRBJ1-3; D call uncertain. From germline, CDR1 is MNHEY and CDR2 SVGEGT. The CDR3 is 17 amino acids. Trimming took off 0 bases at V and 4 bases at J, with 16 bases between the two ends.

The chain has TRBV5-1 and TRBJ2-2, with no clear D. The CDR3 length is 14 residues. V was clipped by 5 bases and J by 4 bases, with 12 bases between them. The V gene's germline CDR1 is SGHRS and CDR2 YFSETQ. The CDR3 loop reads CASSWSVGTGELFF. The DNA of the CDR3 is TGCGCCAGCAGTTGGTCGGTTGGCACCGGGGAGCTGTTTTTT.

The chain links TRBV19 to TRBJ2-1; 12 bases agree with TRBD2. The CDR3 has 14 residues. In germline, CDR1 is LNHDA, CDR2 SQIVND (reference sequence). With 4 bases clipped from V and 9 bases from J, the junction kept 4 bases outside the gene matches. In DNA form, the CDR3 reads TGTGCCAGTAGTAGACTAGCGGGAGTACCTGAGCAGTTCTTC. Its protein is CASSRLAGVPEQFF. The complete variable domain, with remaining parts taken from reference TRBV19 and TRBJ2-1, reads DGGITQSPKYLFRKEGQNVTLSCEQNLNHDAMYWYRQDPGQGLRLIYYSQIVNDFQKGDIAEGYSVSREKKESFPLTVTSAQKNPTAFYLCASSRLAGVPEQFFGPGTRLTVL.

The rearrangement joins TRBV14 to TRBJ2-7, with 9 bases that match TRBD2. Germline CDR1 SGHDN, CDR2 FVKESK. J lost 7 bases, V lost 1 base, and 2 bases had no gene match. CDR3 length: 13 amino acids. CDR3 sequence (DNA): TGTGCCAGCAGCCAAGTAACTAGCGGGGAGCAGTACTTC. It yields the protein CASSQVTSGEQYF.

The rearrangement uses TRBV6-2 or TRBV6-3 and TRBJ2-3; 11 positions agree with TRBD2. The CDR3 has 15 residues. In germline, CDR1 is MNHEY, CDR2 SVGEGT. The V segment lost 5 bases and the J segment 0 bases; nucleotides outside the gene matches: 1. DNA of the CDR3: TGTGCCAGCAGTACTAGCGGGGGAAGCACAGATACGCAGTATTTT. This translates into CASSTSGGSTDTQYF.

The gene calls are TRBV3-1 (or the pseudogene TRBV3-2) and TRBJ1-3; no clear D gene. This CDR3 contains 15 residues. Looked up from germline, CDR1 is LGHDT and CDR2 is YNNKEL (reference sequence). Trimming removed 1 base at V and 4 bases at J, with 11 bases between. The CDR3 DNA reads as TGTGCCAGCAGCCAAGGCGGGTACTCAGGAAACACCATATATTTT. It yields the protein CASSQGGYSGNTIYF.

The CDR3, as DNA: TGTGCCAGCAGCGTAGTAATTAGCGGAACCGGGGAGCTGTTTTTT. The encoded protein is CASSVVISGTGELFF. The chain uses TRBV9 and TRBJ2-2, with D tentatively TRBD2 (6 bases). Germline CDR1 reads SGDLS; CDR2 reads YYNGEE. This CDR3 contains 15 residues. Deletions cut 0 bases from V and 5 bases from J, with 11 bases between.

This clone was counted at least ten times. This sequence joins TRBV11-3 and TRBJ2-3; 8 bases are a match to TRBD1. Germline V gene sequence: CDR1 SGHNT, CDR2 YENEEA. V was clipped by 5 bases and J by 7 bases; unmatched bases: 11. CDR3 length: 15 amino acids. The CDR3 region has the DNA TGTGCCAGCAGCCCGGGGGTGCAGGGGGCCTATACGCAGTATTTT. Amino acid sequence: CASSPGVQGAYTQYF.

The V and J genes are TRBV27 and TRBJ2-1, with 7 bases fitting TRBD1. Trimming at V came to 6 bases and at J to 12 bases, leaving 11 bases not matched to a gene. CDR1 and CDR2 from the germline V gene are MNHEY and SMNVEV (reference sequence). The CDR3 runs 13 residues. CDR3 coding DNA: TGTGCCAGCAGACTGGGACAGACCTCGTGGCAGTTCTTC. This translates into CASRLGQTSWQFF.

This clone was seen a handful of times. The gene calls are TRBV6-5 and TRBJ2-5; 9 bases are a match to TRBD2. Germline-derived CDR1 and CDR2 are MNHEY and SVGAGI. With 5 bases clipped from V and 14 bases from J, the junction kept 9 bases outside the gene matches. This CDR3 region has 12 residues. CDR3 in amino acids: CASSPPGTSFYF. CDR3 in DNA: TGTGCCAGCAGTCCCCCCGGGACTAGCTTTTACTTC.

The chain couples TRBV9 to TRBJ2-7, with D possibly TRBD2 on 7 matching bases. This CDR3 comprises 14 residues. V was cut by 4 bases and J by 3 bases, with 14 bases left in between. Germline V gives CDR1 SGDLS, CDR2 YYNGEE. The CDR3 protein is CASSPGLGGYEQYF. CDR3 in DNA: TGTGCCAGCAGCCCCGGACTAGGGGGCTACGAGCAGTACTTC.

This clone showed up just once. The chain is built from TRBV11-2 and TRBJ1-3, with a weak D call TRBD1 (6 bases). Between the trimmed V and J ends, which lost 1 base and 0 bases, there was a span of 13 bases. The CDR3 contains 17 residues. Germline V CDR1 and CDR2: SGHAT, FQNNGV. The CDR3 DNA sequence: TGTGCCAGCAGCTTAGGGACAGCCTTGGGCTCTGGAAACACCATATATTTT. Residues: CASSLGTALGSGNTIYF.

The genes are TRBV3-1 (or the pseudogene TRBV3-2) and TRBJ2-7, with a tentative D call TRBD2 (6 bases). CDR3 size: 19 residues. CDR1 and CDR2 from the germline V gene are LGHDT and YNNKEL (reference sequence). The germline V and J ends were trimmed by 0 bases and 3 bases, with 24 bases remaining between them. This CDR3 is CASSQDSDYSAGSDYEQYF. CDR3 coding DNA: TGTGCCAGCAGCCAAGATTCCGATTATTCCGCGGGAAGCGACTACGAGCAGTACTTC.

The rearrangement joins TRBV23-1 to TRBJ1-3; the match to TRBD1 covers 8 bases. TRBV23-1 is assigned to the ORF class and has an uncertain function. This CDR3 has 15 residues. The V segment lost 4 bases and the J segment 2 bases; nucleotides outside the gene matches: 4. The CDR3 region is CASSPARGPGNTIYF. The CDR3 coding sequence is TGCGCCAGCAGTCCCGCCAGGGGGCCTGGAAACACCATATATTTT.